This passage covers 27 T cell receptor beta chains from one sample sequenced in a study of blood T cell repertoires in COVID-19. Clones were sequenced by immunoSEQ multiplex PCR, and TCRdb holds only the in-frame ones, with some missing. The sample lists around 100,000 clones, 91% occurring once. The sequencing input was peripheral blood. The source is a man aged 55 to 69 with acute or convalescent COVID-19.

The chain joins TRBV20-1 to TRBJ2-5; the match to TRBD2 covers 14 bases. CDR3 size: 17 residues. V lost 3 bases, J lost 5 bases, and 11 bases stayed unmatched. The germline V gene encodes CDR1 DFQATT and CDR2 SNEGSKA (reference sequence). CDR3 DNA: TGCAGTGCTAGTGAGGGACTAGCGGGAGCGGGTTCGGAGACCCAGTACTTC. Translating it yields CSASEGLAGAGSETQYF.

This rearrangement joins TRBV19 to TRBJ2-3, with 7 positions matching TRBD2. The trim removed 8 bases at V and 3 bases at J, leaving 5 bases unmatched. This CDR3 region has 13 residues. CDR1 is LNHDA, CDR2 SQIVND, per germline (reference sequence). The CDR3 DNA follows: TGTGCCAGTCGAGCGGGATCTACAGATACGCAGTATTTT. It yields the protein CASRAGSTDTQYF.

This clone was picked up one time. The chain employs TRBV15 and TRBJ2-2; 8 bases agree with TRBD1. Trimming took 5 bases from V and 6 from J; bases not matched to a gene: 8. The CDR3 runs to 15 residues. CDR1 LNHNV and CDR2 YYDKDF come from the germline V gene (reference sequence). As DNA, the CDR3 is TGTGCCACCAGCCCCCGGGACAGGCTGGCCGGGGAGCTGTTTTTT. The encoded protein is CATSPRDRLAGELFF.

This chain joins TRBV3-1 (or the pseudogene TRBV3-2) and TRBJ1-4, with 9 bases aligning to TRBD1. This CDR3 comprises 14 residues. CDR1 LGHDT and CDR2 YNNKEL come from the germline V gene (reference sequence). V lost 5 bases to trimming and J lost 6 bases; unmatched junction nucleotides: 4. CDR3 sequence reads: CASSTGTGYEKLFF. The CDR3 DNA sequence: TGTGCCAGCAGCACCGGGACAGGGTATGAAAAACTGTTTTTT.

V usage is TRBV24-1 and J usage is TRBJ2-3, with TRBD1 matching over 7 bases. The germline V gene encodes CDR1 KGHDR and CDR2 SFDVKD. The junction had 10 bases not matched to a gene; V was cut back by 9 bases and J by 2 bases. The CDR3 length is 15 residues. The DNA for the CDR3 is TGTGCCACCGCCTACGGGACAGCCCTCACAGATACGCAGTATTTT. Translating it yields CATAYGTALTDTQYF.

CDR3 bases: TGTGCCAGCAGCGCTGTTGGGACTAGCGGAGTTTTCACAGATACGCAGTATTTT. Translating it yields CASSAVGTSGVFTDTQYF. The chain couples TRBV9 to TRBJ2-3; TRBD2 matches at 11 bases. V gave up 3 bases and J gave up 2 bases; unmatched junction bases: 11. CDR1 and CDR2 from the germline V gene are SGDLS and YYNGEE. The CDR3 length is 18 residues.

V usage is TRBV28 and J usage is TRBJ2-6; 7 bases fit TRBD2. The V gene end was trimmed by 3 bases and the J gene end by 0 bases; junction bases not matched to a gene: 5. Germline assignment: CDR1 MDHEN and CDR2 SYDVKM. The CDR3 runs 17 residues. The CDR3 loop reads CASSLGGALSGANVLTF. The CDR3 DNA sequence: TGTGCCAGCAGTTTGGGAGGGGCCCTCTCTGGGGCCAACGTCCTGACTTTC.

The chain links TRBV4-1 to TRBJ1-5, with 7 bases lining up with TRBD1. With 0 bases clipped from V and 2 bases from J, the junction kept 4 bases outside the gene matches. CDR3 length: 16 amino acids. CDR1 and CDR2 from the germline V gene are MGHRA and YSYEKL. The CDR3 DNA reads TGCGCCAGCAGCCAAGAGAGGGGGCGAGGCAATCAGCCCCAGCATTTT. Protein product: CASSQERGRGNQPQHF.

The chain joins TRBV7-8 to TRBJ1-5; a weak D match, TRBD1 (5 bases). Trimming stripped 0 bases from V and 7 bases from J, with 16 bases between. Germline V gene lookup returns CDR1 SGHVS and CDR2 FQNEAQ. The CDR3 sequence is 16 residues long. CDR3 protein: CASSLAMVEGIQPQHF. The CDR3 region has the DNA TGTGCCAGCAGCTTAGCGATGGTGGAGGGGATCCAGCCCCAGCATTTT.

The chain employs TRBV6-5 and TRBJ1-6, with TRBD1 identical over 7 bases. The junction had 5 bases not matched to a gene; V was cut back by 6 bases and J by 6 bases. Germline CDR1 reads MNHEY; CDR2 reads SVGAGI. This CDR3 comprises 14 residues. CDR3 sequence reads: CASRLQGSNSPLHF. The DNA for the CDR3 is TGTGCCAGCAGGTTACAGGGGAGTAATTCACCCCTCCACTTT.

The chain carries TRBV3-1 (or the pseudogene TRBV3-2) and TRBJ2-7, with no clear D. V was pared by 3 bases and J by 0 bases, with 12 bases between. CDR1 and CDR2 (germline): LGHDT, YNNKEL (reference sequence). The CDR3 runs 15 residues. The CDR3 DNA sequence: TGTGCCAGCAGCCAGGCACCCGTGGCCTCCTACGAGCAGTACTTC. This codes for CASSQAPVASYEQYF.

The CDR3 sequence is CASTGQPYNSPLHF. As DNA, the CDR3 is TGTGCCAGCACTGGACAGCCCTATAATTCACCCCTCCACTTT. V is TRBV27 and J is TRBJ1-6; weak D call: TRBD1 (6 bases). The V gene lost 7 bases and the J gene lost 2 bases, with 9 bases spanning the gap. Per the germline V gene, CDR1 is MNHEY and CDR2 is SMNVEV (reference sequence). The CDR3 covers 14 residues.

The rearrangement links TRBV27 to TRBJ2-4; possibly TRBD2 for D (6 bases). Germline CDR1 is MNHEY and CDR2 is SMNVEV (reference sequence). V dropped 5 bases and J dropped 1 base, with 12 bases sitting between them. The CDR3 covers 15 residues. The CDR3 nucleotides are TGTGCCAGCAGTAACCGTGGGGGGGCCAAAAACATTCAGTACTTC. This codes for CASSNRGGAKNIQYF.

CDR3 DNA sequence: TGTGCCAGCAGCGTAGGAGCGGGAGGATCTGAGACCCAGTACTTC. Amino acids: CASSVGAGGSETQYF. The gene calls are TRBV9 and TRBJ2-5, with 9 nucleotides matching TRBD2. V shed 0 bases and J 5 bases; nucleotides not matched to a gene: 5. The CDR3 contains 15 residues. Germline CDR1 and CDR2: SGDLS and YYNGEE.

The chain has TRBV6-5 and TRBJ1-1, with TRBD1 matching over 7 bases. The V segment lost 6 bases and the J segment 3 bases; nucleotides outside the gene matches: 4. Looked up from germline, CDR1 is MNHEY and CDR2 is SVGAGI. The CDR3 consists of 13 residues. The CDR3, as DNA: TGTGCCAGCAGGGACACAGGGGACACTGAAGCTTTCTTT. Encoded protein: CASRDTGDTEAFF.

The chain joins TRBV6-2 or TRBV6-3 to TRBJ1-1; 10 bases agree with TRBD1. After removal of 0 bases from V and 10 bases from J, the junction contained 8 bases not matched to a gene. The CDR3 length is 15 residues. Per germline, CDR1 MNHEY and CDR2 SVGEGT. CDR3 residues: CASSYSGTGELGAFF. The CDR3, as DNA: TGTGCCAGCAGTTACTCCGGGACAGGGGAGCTAGGAGCTTTCTTT.

The chain employs TRBV27 and TRBJ2-1; 7 bases agree with TRBD1. The CDR3 length is 17 residues. The V gene's germline CDR1 is MNHEY and CDR2 SMNVEV (reference sequence). V lost 2 bases, J lost 4 bases, and 11 bases stayed unmatched. The CDR3 protein is CASSLRAPGTAYNEQFF. The CDR3 DNA follows: TGTGCCAGCAGTTTAAGGGCCCCCGGGACAGCTTACAATGAGCAGTTCTTC.

CDR3 sequence (DNA): TGCAGCGTTGTTCCAGGCGTCACTGAAGCTTTCTTT. Translated: CSVVPGVTEAFF. The V call is TRBV29-1, the J call TRBJ1-1; D is unclear. CDR1 is SQVTM and CDR2 is ANQGSEA in the germline V gene. The CDR3 spans 12 residues. Trimming left V 4 bases short and J 4 bases short, with 10 bases between.

The genes are TRBV7-2 and TRBJ1-5; tentatively, D is TRBD1 (5 bases). Trimming took off 4 bases at V and 0 bases at J, with 10 bases between the two ends. Looked up from germline, CDR1 is SGHTA and CDR2 is FQGNSA. CDR3 length: 15 amino acids. The CDR3 loop is CASSWGDGSNQPQHF. The DNA of the CDR3 is TGTGCCAGCAGCTGGGGGGATGGTAGCAATCAGCCCCAGCATTTT.

V and J are TRBV5-1 and TRBJ1-4, with 10 bases identical to TRBD1. The V gene end was trimmed by 6 bases and the J gene end by 4 bases; junction bases not matched to a gene: 9. Germline CDR1 reads SGHRS; CDR2 reads YFSETQ. The CDR3 totals 16 residues. CDR3 region: CASTERTGGSNEKLFF. CDR3 coding DNA: TGCGCCAGCACCGAACGGACAGGGGGGAGTAATGAAAAACTGTTTTTT.

V is TRBV19 and J is TRBJ1-1; 8 nucleotides line up with TRBD1. Germline CDR1 is LNHDA and CDR2 is SQIVND (reference sequence). The CDR3 spans 14 residues. Trimming took 7 bases from V and 5 from J; bases not matched to a gene: 9. The CDR3 nucleotides are TGTGCCAGTACCCTAAGGACAGGGAAGACTGAAGCTTTCTTT. As protein: CASTLRTGKTEAFF.

The chain combines TRBV9 with TRBJ2-6; TRBD1 is a possible D gene (5 bases). Germline CDR1 reads SGDLS; CDR2 reads YYNGEE. There are 18 residues in the CDR3. V lost 4 bases and J lost 0, with 17 bases in between. In DNA form, the CDR3 reads TGTGCCAGCAGCCCCCTCAGGGCCACAGTCTCTGGGGCCAACGTCCTGACTTTC. Its protein is CASSPLRATVSGANVLTF.

This clone appeared a single time. This chain uses TRBV19 with TRBJ1-1; D is unclear. Germline assignment: CDR1 LNHDA and CDR2 SQIVND (reference sequence). The CDR3 spans 15 residues. Trimming stripped 3 bases from V and 1 base from J, with 12 bases between. The CDR3: CASSIPQRANTEAFF. The CDR3 bases are TGTGCCAGTAGTATCCCTCAAAGAGCGAACACTGAAGCTTTCTTT.

J is TRBJ1-6 and V is TRBV23-1, with D uncertain. TRBV23-1 is designated an ORF whose function remains uncertain. Trimming pared 3 bases from V and 5 bases from J, leaving 8 bases between. The CDR3 spans 14 residues. This chain's CDR3 is CASSHRWDNSPLHF. In nucleotides, the CDR3 is TGCGCCAGCAGTCACAGGTGGGATAATTCACCCCTCCACTTT.

The chain has TRBV6-5 and TRBJ1-2; 8 bases align to TRBD1. V trimming: 10 bases; J trimming: 1 base; junction bases outside the gene matches: 8. The CDR3 has 14 residues. Germline loops: CDR1 MNHEY, CDR2 SVGAGI. Here the CDR3 reads CATRTTGDNYGYTF. The CDR3 DNA sequence: TGTGCCACCCGGACGACAGGGGATAACTATGGCTACACCTTC.

The gene calls are TRBV2 and TRBJ1-5; no clear D gene. The germline V gene encodes CDR1 SNHLY and CDR2 FYNNEI. Trimming removed 4 bases from V and 3 bases from J, with 7 bases in between. The CDR3 sequence is 13 residues long. CDR3 region: CASSGQANQPQHF. The CDR3 DNA sequence: TGTGCCAGCAGTGGGCAGGCCAATCAGCCCCAGCATTTT.

This chain joins TRBV6-1 and TRBJ1-4; D remains ambiguous. V lost 2 bases to trimming and J lost 8 bases, with 15 bases between them. The CDR3 sequence is 15 residues long. CDR1 is MNHNS and CDR2 is SASEGT in the germline V gene. The CDR3, as DNA: TGTGCCAGCAGTGAATCCCTGCGAGTTTGGGAAAAACTGTTTTTT. It encodes CASSESLRVWEKLFF.